This T cell receptor (beta chain) was profiled in a study of beta chain features in type 1 diabetes. The CDR3 has 16 residues. Germline V gives CDR1 SGHRS, CDR2 YFSETQ. Trimming took off 5 bases at V and 6 bases at J, with 21 bases between the two ends. Findings and limits, study-wide: Naive, central memory and regulatory TCRB repertoires appeared more similar among patients than healthy donors. Using cDNA template may skew counts toward highly expressing activated cells. The study found fewer insertions and more deletions at VDJ junctions in type 1 diabetes patients.

Isolated RNA was reverse transcribed in full, so expressed TCRB transcripts were sequenced. Reads from naive, central memory and regulatory T cell samples averaged around 3.6 million. Profiled with immunoSEQ multiplex PCR; TCRdb holds only in-frame clones, not every one. The table records some 150,000 clones, around 10% of them present only once. Worth noting for this clone: Antigen specificity is unknown.

Sequenced: central memory CD4+ T cells from blood. The receptor was derived from a man aged 18 to 29 in good health. The chain employs TRBV5-1 and TRBJ2-1, with D possibly TRBD2 on 6 matching bases. The CDR3 DNA is TGCGCCAGCAGTCGTGGGCCGGGACTCGCTATCAATGAGCAGTTCTTC. It specifies CASSRGPGLAINEQFF.